Below, one T cell receptor (beta chain) is given with its context. Its antigen is not identified. The assay was immunoSEQ multiplex PCR, and TCRdb's table has in-frame clones only and misses some. The repertoire holds about 150,000 clones, with 88% as singletons. These data are taken from a study of T cell responses to AZD1222 COVID-19 vaccine. The CDR3 length is 14 residues. Trimming left V 2 bases short and J 4 bases short, with 9 bases between. Germline assignment: CDR1 MDHEN and CDR2 SYDVKM. Whole-study findings and limits: Compared with day 0, the breadth and depth of the Spike-specific TCR repertoire rose significantly after two doses of AZD1222.

The TCR comes from an adult in good health. The chain is built from TRBV28 and TRBJ1-5, with D unclear. Sequenced material: peripheral blood, taken on day 0 of AZD1222 vaccination. The CDR3 protein is CASSLTSENQPQHF. CDR3 nucleotides: TGTGCCAGCAGTTTAACCTCAGAGAATCAGCCCCAGCATTTT.